This T cell receptor beta chain was sequenced for a study of ipilimumab plus nivolumab after autologous stem cell transplantation. This clone was observed a single time. The assay was immunoSEQ multiplex PCR, and TCRdb's table has in-frame clones only and misses some. Of 20,000 to 25,000 clones listed, roughly 86% are singletons. V was clipped by 7 bases and J by 2 bases, with 4 bases between them. The CDR3 has 11 amino acids. Germline-derived CDR1 and CDR2 are SGHVS and FNYEAQ. The chain carries TRBV7-6 and TRBJ2-3; no clear D gene. This TCR was recovered from a male donor with diffuse large B-cell lymphoma. Sequenced material: PBMCs, taken in a trial of ipilimumab plus nivolumab as post-transplant consolidation. In DNA form, the CDR3 reads TGTGCCAGCACCCTCACAGATACGCAGTATTTT. Protein product: CASTLTDTQYF.